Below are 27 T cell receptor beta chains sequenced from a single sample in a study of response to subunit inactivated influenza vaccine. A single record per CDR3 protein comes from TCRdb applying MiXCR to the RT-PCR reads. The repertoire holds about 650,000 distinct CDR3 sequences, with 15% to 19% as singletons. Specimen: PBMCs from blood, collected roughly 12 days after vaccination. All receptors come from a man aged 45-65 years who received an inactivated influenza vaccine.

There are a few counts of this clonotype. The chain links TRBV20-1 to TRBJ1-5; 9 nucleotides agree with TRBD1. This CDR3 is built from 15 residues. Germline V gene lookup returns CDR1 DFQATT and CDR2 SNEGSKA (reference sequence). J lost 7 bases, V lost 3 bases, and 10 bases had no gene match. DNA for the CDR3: TGCAGTGCTAGGGACCCGGGACAGGGCCGGCAGCCCCAGCATTTT. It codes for CSARDPGQGRQPQHF.

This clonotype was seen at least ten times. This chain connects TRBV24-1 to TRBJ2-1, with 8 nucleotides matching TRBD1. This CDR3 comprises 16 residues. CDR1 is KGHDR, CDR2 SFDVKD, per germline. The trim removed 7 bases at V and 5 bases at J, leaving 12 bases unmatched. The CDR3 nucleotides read TGTGCCACCAGCTCAATCCGGGACAGGTCCGACAATGAGCAGTTCTTC. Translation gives CATSSIRDRSDNEQFF.

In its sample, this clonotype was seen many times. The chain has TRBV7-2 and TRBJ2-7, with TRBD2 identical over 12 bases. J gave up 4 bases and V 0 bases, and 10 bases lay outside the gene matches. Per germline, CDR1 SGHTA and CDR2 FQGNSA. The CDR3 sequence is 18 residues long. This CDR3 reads CASSLATSGGPPIYEQYF. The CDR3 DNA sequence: TGTGCCAGCAGCTTAGCGACTAGCGGGGGCCCTCCCATATACGAGCAGTACTTC.

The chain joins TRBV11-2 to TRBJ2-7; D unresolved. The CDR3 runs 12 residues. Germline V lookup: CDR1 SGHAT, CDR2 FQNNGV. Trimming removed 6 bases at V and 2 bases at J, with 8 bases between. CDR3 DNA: TGTGCCAGCAGAAAGACCCCCTACGAGCAGTACTTC. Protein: CASRKTPYEQYF.

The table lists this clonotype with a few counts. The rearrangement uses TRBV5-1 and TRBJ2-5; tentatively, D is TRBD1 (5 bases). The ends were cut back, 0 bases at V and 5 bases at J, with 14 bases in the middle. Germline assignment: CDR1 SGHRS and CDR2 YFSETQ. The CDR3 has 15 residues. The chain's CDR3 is CASSLGVQGSETQYF. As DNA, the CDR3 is TGCGCCAGCAGCTTGGGAGTCCAGGGTAGTGAGACCCAGTACTTC.

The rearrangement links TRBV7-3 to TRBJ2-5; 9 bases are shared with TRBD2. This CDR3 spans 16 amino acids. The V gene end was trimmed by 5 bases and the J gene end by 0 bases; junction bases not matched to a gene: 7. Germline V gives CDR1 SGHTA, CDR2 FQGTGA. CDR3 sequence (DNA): TGTGCCAGCAGCCCGGGACTAGCTTCGTACCAAGAGACCCAGTACTTC. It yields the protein CASSPGLASYQETQYF.

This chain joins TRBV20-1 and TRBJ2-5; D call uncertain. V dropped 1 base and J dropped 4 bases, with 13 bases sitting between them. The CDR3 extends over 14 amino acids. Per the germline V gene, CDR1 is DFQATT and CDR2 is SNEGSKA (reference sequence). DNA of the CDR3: TGCAGTGCTAGAGTATCCACCCTGGGAGAGACCCAGTACTTC. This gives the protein CSARVSTLGETQYF.

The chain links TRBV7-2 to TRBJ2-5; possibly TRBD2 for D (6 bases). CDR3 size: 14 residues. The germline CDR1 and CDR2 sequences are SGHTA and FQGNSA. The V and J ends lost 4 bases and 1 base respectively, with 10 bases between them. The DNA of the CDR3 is TGTGCCAGCAGCTCCTACGGGGGCCAAGAGACCCAGTACTTC. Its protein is CASSSYGGQETQYF.

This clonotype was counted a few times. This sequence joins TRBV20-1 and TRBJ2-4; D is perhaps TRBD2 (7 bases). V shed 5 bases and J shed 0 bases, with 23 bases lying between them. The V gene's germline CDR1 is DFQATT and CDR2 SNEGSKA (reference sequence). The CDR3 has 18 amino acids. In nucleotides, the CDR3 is TGCAGTGCTGCGCCCGGGCGGGGGCCAACTCTAGCCAAAAACATTCAGTACTTC. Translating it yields CSAAPGRGPTLAKNIQYF.

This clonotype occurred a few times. The CDR3, as DNA: TGTGCCAGCAGCATAGGGACACCTAGCTACAATGAGCAGTTCTTC. This translates into CASSIGTPSYNEQFF. This chain uses TRBV6-2 or TRBV6-3 with TRBJ2-1, with D possibly matching TRBD1 (6 bases). This CDR3 has 15 residues. V lost 6 bases and J lost 3, with 15 bases in between. CDR1 is MNHEY, CDR2 SVGEGT, per germline.

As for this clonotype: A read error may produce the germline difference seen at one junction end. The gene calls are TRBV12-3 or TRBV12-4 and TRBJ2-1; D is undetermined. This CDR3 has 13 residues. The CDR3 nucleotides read TGTGCCAGCAGTTTAGGTTTCTACCATGAGCAGTTCTTC. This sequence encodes CASSLGFYHEQFF.

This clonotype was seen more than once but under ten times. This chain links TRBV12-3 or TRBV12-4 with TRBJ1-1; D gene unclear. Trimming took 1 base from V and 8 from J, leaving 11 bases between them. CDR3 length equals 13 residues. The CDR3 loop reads CASSLGAKAEAFF. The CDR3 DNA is TGTGCCAGCAGTTTAGGGGCTAAGGCCGAAGCTTTCTTT.

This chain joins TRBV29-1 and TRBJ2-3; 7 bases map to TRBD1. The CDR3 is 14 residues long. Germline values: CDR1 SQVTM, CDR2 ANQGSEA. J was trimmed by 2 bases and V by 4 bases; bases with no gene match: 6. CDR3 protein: CSVGTGLSTDTQYF. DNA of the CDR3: TGCAGCGTTGGGACAGGACTTTCCACAGATACGCAGTATTTT.

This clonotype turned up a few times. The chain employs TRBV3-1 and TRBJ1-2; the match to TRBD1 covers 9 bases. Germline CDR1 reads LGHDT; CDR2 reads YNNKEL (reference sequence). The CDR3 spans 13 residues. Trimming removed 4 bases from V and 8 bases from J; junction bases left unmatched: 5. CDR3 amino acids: CASSLRTGVGYTF. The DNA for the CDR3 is TGTGCCAGCAGCCTAAGGACAGGGGTCGGCTACACCTTC.

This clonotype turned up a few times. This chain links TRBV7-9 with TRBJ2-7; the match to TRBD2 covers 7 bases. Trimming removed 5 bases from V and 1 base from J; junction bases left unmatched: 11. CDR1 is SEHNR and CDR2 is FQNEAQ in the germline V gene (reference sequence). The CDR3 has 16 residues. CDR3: CASSLFRREGSYEQYF. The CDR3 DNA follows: TGTGCCAGCAGCCTCTTCAGGAGGGAGGGATCCTACGAGCAGTACTTC.

DNA of the CDR3: TGTGCCAGCAGCTTAGAACAGACCACTGAAGCTTTCTTT. This gives the protein CASSLEQTTEAFF. The chain links TRBV7-9 to TRBJ1-1; the D is unclear. Germline V gene lookup returns CDR1 SEHNR and CDR2 FQNEAQ (reference sequence). The CDR3 sequence is 13 residues long. Trimming left V 1 base short and J 4 bases short, with 7 bases between.

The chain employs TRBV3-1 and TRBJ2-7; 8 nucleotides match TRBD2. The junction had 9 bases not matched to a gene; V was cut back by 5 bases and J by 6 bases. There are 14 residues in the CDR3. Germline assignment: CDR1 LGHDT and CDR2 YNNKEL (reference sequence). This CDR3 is CASSLAGSPLEQYF. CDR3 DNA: TGTGCCAGCAGCTTAGCGGGATCCCCTCTCGAGCAGTACTTC.

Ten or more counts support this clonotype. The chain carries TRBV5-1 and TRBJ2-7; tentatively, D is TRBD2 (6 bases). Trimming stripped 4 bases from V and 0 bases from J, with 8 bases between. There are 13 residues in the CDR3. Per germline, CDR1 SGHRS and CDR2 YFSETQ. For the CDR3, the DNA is TGCGCCAGCAGCAAGGGAGGCTCCTACGAGCAGTACTTC. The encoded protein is CASSKGGSYEQYF.

The CDR3 reads CASSYDWNNEQFF. CDR3 sequence (DNA): TGTGCCAGCAGTTACGACTGGAACAATGAGCAGTTCTTC. This chain uses TRBV6-6 with TRBJ2-1; D not certain. The CDR3 is made up of 13 amino acids. Germline CDR1 MNHNY, CDR2 SVGAGI (reference sequence). The germline V and J ends were trimmed by 2 bases and 5 bases, with 7 bases remaining between them.

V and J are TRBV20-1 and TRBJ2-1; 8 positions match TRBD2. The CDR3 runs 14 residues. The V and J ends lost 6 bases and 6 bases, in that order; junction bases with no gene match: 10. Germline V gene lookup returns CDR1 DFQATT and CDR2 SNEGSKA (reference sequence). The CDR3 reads CSATPSGGVNEQFF. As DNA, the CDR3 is TGCAGTGCCACCCCCAGCGGGGGTGTCAATGAGCAGTTCTTC.

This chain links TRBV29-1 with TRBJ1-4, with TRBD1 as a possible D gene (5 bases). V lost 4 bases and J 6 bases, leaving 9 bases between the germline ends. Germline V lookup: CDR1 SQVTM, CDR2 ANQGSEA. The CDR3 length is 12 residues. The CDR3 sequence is CSVGGADEKLFF. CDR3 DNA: TGCAGCGTTGGAGGGGCAGATGAAAAACTGTTTTTT.

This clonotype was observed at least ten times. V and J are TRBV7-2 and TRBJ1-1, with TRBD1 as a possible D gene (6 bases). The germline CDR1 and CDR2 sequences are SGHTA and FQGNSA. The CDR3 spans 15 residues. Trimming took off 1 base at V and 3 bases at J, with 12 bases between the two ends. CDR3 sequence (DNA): TGTGCCAGCAGCTTAGGGCGTCAGGGGTACACTGAAGCTTTCTTT. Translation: CASSLGRQGYTEAFF.

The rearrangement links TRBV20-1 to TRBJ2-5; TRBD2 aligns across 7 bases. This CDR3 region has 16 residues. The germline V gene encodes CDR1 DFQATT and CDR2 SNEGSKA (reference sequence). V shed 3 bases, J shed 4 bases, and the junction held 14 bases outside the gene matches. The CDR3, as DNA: TGCAGTGCTAGGCGGAGCGGGACCTTCGGCCGAGAGACCCAGTACTTC. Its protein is CSARRSGTFGRETQYF.

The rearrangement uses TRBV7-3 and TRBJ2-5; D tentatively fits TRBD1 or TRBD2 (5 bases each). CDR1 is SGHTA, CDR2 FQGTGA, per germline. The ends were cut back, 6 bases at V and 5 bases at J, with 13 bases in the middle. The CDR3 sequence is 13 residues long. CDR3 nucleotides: TGTGCCAGCAGTCGGGACCCAAGGGAGACCCAGTACTTC. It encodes CASSRDPRETQYF.

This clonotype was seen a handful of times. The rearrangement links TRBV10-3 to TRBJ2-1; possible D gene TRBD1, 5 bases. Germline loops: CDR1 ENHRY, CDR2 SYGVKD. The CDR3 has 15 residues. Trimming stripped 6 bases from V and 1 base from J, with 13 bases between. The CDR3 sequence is CAIRERQTSYNEQFF. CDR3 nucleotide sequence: TGTGCCATCAGGGAGAGACAGACGTCCTACAATGAGCAGTTCTTC.

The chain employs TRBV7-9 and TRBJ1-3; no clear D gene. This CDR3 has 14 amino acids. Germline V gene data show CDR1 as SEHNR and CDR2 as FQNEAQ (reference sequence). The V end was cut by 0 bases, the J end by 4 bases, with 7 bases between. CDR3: CASSLAAVGNTIYF. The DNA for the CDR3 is TGTGCCAGCAGCTTAGCGGCGGTGGGAAACACCATATATTTT.

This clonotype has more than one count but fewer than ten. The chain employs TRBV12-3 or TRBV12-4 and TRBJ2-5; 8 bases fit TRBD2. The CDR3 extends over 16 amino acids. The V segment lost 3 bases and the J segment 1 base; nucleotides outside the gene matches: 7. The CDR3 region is CASSLGLGGGQETQYF. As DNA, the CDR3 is TGTGCCAGCAGTTTGGGACTAGGCGGGGGCCAAGAGACCCAGTACTTC.